The entry below gives a single T cell receptor beta chain sequence along with its context. Its cognate antigen is unknown. This sample is drawn from a study of siplizumab effects on memory and regulatory T cells. Broader study findings: Assignment to unstimulated subsets succeeded for only a minor fraction of the alloreactive clones. Greater diversity than memory cells seemed evident in naive T cells, which also appeared to be major alloresponse contributors.

The CDR3 extends over 13 amino acids. Germline CDR1 SNHLY, CDR2 FYNNEI. Trimming removed 7 bases at V and 5 bases at J, with 14 bases between. It was 80,000 to 100,000 TCR templates that were assayed per sample. This table comes from immunoSEQ multiplex PCR, and its TCRdb copy is limited to in-frame clones, with some not included. The profile shows some 100,000 clones, 95% to 97% of them singletons. This chain joins TRBV2 and TRBJ1-1; possibly TRBD1 for D (5 bases). The sequencing input was naive CD4+ T cells sorted from blood. The source of this sequence is a human donor in good health. The CDR3 here is CASKPGSKTEAFF. The CDR3 nucleotides read TGTGCCAGCAAGCCAGGGAGTAAAACTGAAGCTTTCTTT.